Below are 2 T cell receptor beta chains sequenced from a single sample in a study of human T cells and chemical hapten exposure. From the RACE reads, TCRdb called clonotypes with MiXCR, one entry per CDR3 protein. The repertoire holds about 98,000 distinct CDR3 sequences, 10% to 11% seen once, with approximately 3.1% in the top ten. The time point is: pre-sensitization, week 0. Stated treatment: therapeutic diphenylcyclopropenone sensitization with weekly scalp DPC. The specimen was whole blood, collected in connection with sensitization to the hapten diphenylcyclopropenone (DPC). These receptors came from a woman aged 55-70 years with alopecia areata. Some clones in this sample may be carry-over from other donors' samples.

A remark on this clonotype: This clone may be a read error of a much larger clone one base away. The rearrangement uses TRBV7-9 and TRBJ1-1; no clear D. In germline, CDR1 is SEHNR, CDR2 FQNEAQ (reference sequence). The CDR3 sequence is 16 residues long. In DNA form, the CDR3 reads TGTGCGAACACCCGGGGAATAGAGAATTTGAACACTGAAGCTTTCTTT. Protein sequence: CANTRGIENLNTEAFF.

In its sample, this clonotype was seen many times. V is TRBV18 and J is TRBJ1-1; D is uncertain. This CDR3 region has 15 residues. The germline CDR1 and CDR2 sequences are KGHSH and LQKENI. The ends were cut back, 1 base at V and 6 bases at J, with 15 bases in the middle. The DNA of the CDR3 is TGTGCCAGCTCACCACGGTCCCTCTCGGACGCTGAAGCTTTCTTT. It translates to CASSPRSLSDAEAFF.